The sequence of this T cell receptor beta chain was determined in a study of identical twins. Unique molecular identifiers were present on cDNA, and template switching added a universal primer site. TCRdb re-analysed the 5' RACE reads in MiXCR, keeping a single row per CDR3 protein. Of 570,000 or so distinct CDR3 sequences listed, over 8.5% are singletons. Germline lookup yields CDR1 SGHVS and CDR2 FNYEAQ. The CDR3 spans 14 residues. V was pared by 2 bases and J by 0 bases, with 5 bases between. A few counts support this clonotype. The sample was also reused in another study, on yellow fever vaccine responses in identical twins.

The source material was PBMCs. This receptor was identified in a woman aged 18-29 years in good health. The rearrangement links TRBV7-6 to TRBJ2-1; D is uncertain. Here the CDR3 reads CASSLIASYNEQFF. As DNA, the CDR3 is TGTGCCAGCAGCTTAATAGCCTCCTACAATGAGCAGTTCTTC.